Shown below are 30 T cell receptor beta chains from a single sample sequenced in a study of blood T cell repertoires in COVID-19. The table came from immunoSEQ multiplex PCR; TCRdb's copy has only in-frame clones and leaves some out. The sample includes around 250,000 clones, around 78% of them seen just once. The sequenced sample was peripheral blood. These receptor sequences come from a man aged 60 to 75 who had recovered from COVID-19.

The V and J genes are TRBV24-1 and TRBJ2-3; the match to TRBD2 covers 8 bases. CDR3 size: 16 residues. Germline V gives CDR1 KGHDR, CDR2 SFDVKD. Trimming at V came to 2 bases and at J to 1 base, leaving 4 bases not matched to a gene. The CDR3 region is CATSDYGGGRTDTQYF. CDR3 nucleotide sequence: TGTGCCACCAGTGATTACGGCGGGGGGCGCACAGATACGCAGTATTTT.

The V gene is TRBV6-5, the J gene TRBJ2-7; TRBD2 matches at 11 bases. CDR3 size: 15 residues. With V trimmed by 6 bases and J by 6 bases, 10 bases remained unmatched. Germline CDR1 and CDR2: MNHEY and SVGAGI. CDR3 nucleotide sequence: TGTGCCAGCAGGCCCGTAGCGGGGGGGCCTGGCGAGCAGTACTTC. This translates into CASRPVAGGPGEQYF.

There are a few counts of this clone. The V call is TRBV5-1, the J call TRBJ1-4; perhaps TRBD1 as D (5 bases). The CDR3 sequence is 14 residues long. The V gene lost 0 bases and the J gene lost 5 bases, with 8 bases spanning the gap. CDR1 and CDR2 from the germline V gene are SGHRS and YFSETQ. CDR3: CASSLGGGNEKLFF. The CDR3 nucleotides are TGCGCCAGCAGCTTGGGCGGGGGGAATGAAAAACTGTTTTTT.

This chain uses TRBV3-1 (or the pseudogene TRBV3-2) with TRBJ1-6, with 7 positions matching TRBD1. With 7 bases clipped from V and 7 bases from J, the junction kept 10 bases outside the gene matches. Germline V gives CDR1 LGHDT, CDR2 YNNKEL (reference sequence). The CDR3 consists of 15 residues. In DNA form, the CDR3 reads TGTGCCAGCAACTATGGGACAGAAGGGAATTCACCCCTCCACTTT. This gives the protein CASNYGTEGNSPLHF.

This chain connects TRBV19 to TRBJ1-2; no clear D. Trimming took 0 bases from V and 2 from J, leaving 10 bases between them. CDR1 LNHDA and CDR2 SQIVND come from the germline V gene (reference sequence). The CDR3 is made up of 15 amino acids. In DNA, the CDR3 is TGTGCCAGTAGTATAGATCTTGGGCCAAACTATGGCTACACCTTC. Residues: CASSIDLGPNYGYTF.

The gene calls are TRBV2 and TRBJ2-5; 14 bases map to TRBD2. The V and J ends lost 6 bases and 5 bases, in that order; junction bases with no gene match: 2. CDR3 length: 14 amino acids. Germline V gene data show CDR1 as SNHLY and CDR2 as FYNNEI. CDR3 protein: CASRGLAGVETQYF. CDR3 DNA sequence: TGTGCCAGCAGGGGACTAGCGGGAGTGGAGACCCAGTACTTC.

The J gene is TRBJ2-2, the V gene TRBV4-2, with D unresolved. This CDR3 spans 13 amino acids. Germline-derived CDR1 and CDR2 are LGHNA and YNFKEQ. Trimming stripped 3 bases from V and 6 bases from J, with 8 bases between. This CDR3 is CASSHLSSGELFF. CDR3 bases: TGTGCCAGCAGCCATCTTTCTTCCGGGGAGCTGTTTTTT.

V gene TRBV5-1 combines with J gene TRBJ1-6, with D hard to call. This CDR3 comprises 16 residues. The V gene's germline CDR1 is SGHRS and CDR2 YFSETQ. Trimming left V 0 bases short and J 0 bases short, with 7 bases between. As DNA, the CDR3 is TGCGCCAGCAGCTTGGGGCGGAGCTCCTATAATTCACCCCTCCACTTT. It is translated as CASSLGRSSYNSPLHF.

This chain uses TRBV12-3 or TRBV12-4 with TRBJ1-1; TRBD1 is a possible D gene (6 bases). This CDR3 has 12 residues. Deletions cut 5 bases from V and 6 bases from J, with 10 bases between. CDR3 sequence reads: CASSTGSAEAFF. CDR3 DNA: TGTGCCAGCAGTACAGGGTCCGCTGAAGCTTTCTTT.

The chain carries TRBV11-2 and TRBJ2-1; the match to TRBD2 covers 9 bases. Germline V gives CDR1 SGHAT, CDR2 FQNNGV. V lost 5 bases to trimming and J lost 8 bases; unmatched junction nucleotides: 16. There are 17 residues in the CDR3. CDR3 protein: CASSPTALAGIRYEQFF. The CDR3 nucleotides read TGTGCCAGCAGCCCAACTGCGCTAGCGGGAATTAGATATGAGCAGTTCTTC.

The gene calls are TRBV18 and TRBJ1-2, with a possible D match to TRBD1 (6 bases). CDR1 is KGHSH and CDR2 is LQKENI in the germline V gene. The CDR3 contains 13 residues. The ends were cut back, 0 bases at V and 7 bases at J, with 9 bases in the middle. CDR3 residues: CASSPPQGGGYTF. The CDR3 coding sequence is TGTGCCAGCTCACCACCACAGGGCGGTGGCTACACCTTC.

This clone was found a few times. J is TRBJ1-2 and V is TRBV11-2; possible D gene TRBD1, 5 bases. The V end lost 4 bases, the J end lost 2 bases, and 8 bases lay between the germline ends. CDR3 length equals 13 residues. Germline CDR1 and CDR2: SGHAT and FQNNGV. The chain's CDR3 is CASSSRVNYGYTF. The CDR3 DNA follows: TGTGCCAGCAGCTCCAGGGTAAACTATGGCTACACCTTC.

This chain connects TRBV6-6 to TRBJ2-7; weak D call: TRBD2 (6 bases). Germline CDR1 is MNHNY and CDR2 is SVGAGI (reference sequence). The V end lost 5 bases, the J end lost 5 bases, and 19 bases lay between the germline ends. The CDR3 totals 15 residues. CDR3 nucleotides: TGTGCCAGCAGTCCTCACGGGAGAGGCGTTCACGAGCAGTACTTC. It translates to CASSPHGRGVHEQYF.

This chain uses TRBV4-1 with TRBJ1-6; no reliable D call. Trimming pared 0 bases from V and 10 bases from J, leaving 7 bases between. Germline V lookup: CDR1 MGHRA, CDR2 YSYEKL. CDR3 length equals 13 residues. The CDR3 region is CASSQDLSSPLHF. CDR3 nucleotide sequence: TGCGCCAGCAGCCAAGACCTGAGCTCACCCCTCCACTTT.

The rearrangement links TRBV2 to TRBJ1-1; D perhaps matches TRBD1 (6 bases). The CDR3 contains 15 residues. Per the germline V gene, CDR1 is SNHLY and CDR2 is FYNNEI. The germline V and J ends were trimmed by 6 bases and 5 bases, with 19 bases remaining between them. For the CDR3, the DNA is TGTGCCAGCAGGAAGGAACAGGGTTCCGGGACTGAAGCTTTCTTT. Encoded protein: CASRKEQGSGTEAFF.

This chain links TRBV12-5 with TRBJ2-1; TRBD2 matches at 13 bases. The trim removed 4 bases at V and 6 bases at J, leaving 6 bases unmatched. This CDR3 has 16 residues. Per germline, CDR1 LGHNT and CDR2 FRNRAP. CDR3 nucleotide sequence: TGTGCTAGTGGTTCCCCAGGACTAGCGGGGGTCAATGAGCAGTTCTTC. Protein product: CASGSPGLAGVNEQFF. Combining the CDR3 with reference TRBV12-5 and TRBJ2-1 gives the whole variable domain DARVTQTPRHKVTEMGQEVTMRCQPILGHNTVFWYRQTMMQGLELLAYFRNRAPLDDSGMPKDRFSAEMPDATLATLKIQPSEPRDSAVYFCASGSPGLAGVNEQFFGPGTRLTVL.

The CDR3 sequence: CAIQGQSYNEQFF. In DNA form, the CDR3 reads TGTGCCATCCAGGGACAGTCATACAATGAGCAGTTCTTC. V usage is TRBV28 and J usage is TRBJ2-1; the match to TRBD1 covers 7 bases. V lost 10 bases to trimming and J lost 4 bases; unmatched junction nucleotides: 7. Germline lookup yields CDR1 MDHEN and CDR2 SYDVKM. The CDR3 extends over 13 amino acids.

In this sample, this clone turned up a few times. CDR3 protein: CASSQGSVPIQYF. The CDR3 nucleotides are TGTGCCAGCAGCCAGGGGAGTGTCCCCATTCAGTACTTC. The chain links TRBV3-1 (or the pseudogene TRBV3-2) to TRBJ2-4; D perhaps matches TRBD2 (5 bases). V was trimmed by 3 bases and J by 9 bases, leaving 12 bases between them. The CDR3 consists of 13 residues. In germline, CDR1 is LGHDT, CDR2 YNNKEL (reference sequence).

The rearrangement links TRBV30 to TRBJ2-5, with D possibly matching TRBD1 (5 bases). V lost 4 bases to trimming and J lost 1 base, with 7 bases between them. The CDR3 sequence is 12 residues long. Germline V gene lookup returns CDR1 GTSNPN and CDR2 SVGIG (reference sequence). Here the CDR3 DNA reads TGTGCCTGGACAGGGTTCCAAGAGACCCAGTACTTC. Protein: CAWTGFQETQYF.

The chain employs TRBV9 and TRBJ2-2; TRBD2 matches 12 bases. V lost 3 bases to trimming and J lost 7 bases; unmatched junction nucleotides: 4. Germline CDR1 reads SGDLS; CDR2 reads YYNGEE. The CDR3 loop spans 15 amino acids. The CDR3 here is CASSASGRANGELFF. The CDR3 DNA is TGTGCCAGCAGCGCTAGCGGGAGGGCCAACGGGGAGCTGTTTTTT.

In DNA, the CDR3 is TGTGCCAGCAGTTCCCCCCACAGGGGGCCAGAGACCCAGTACTTC. Translating gives CASSSPHRGPETQYF. The rearrangement joins TRBV27 to TRBJ2-5, with TRBD1 identical over 9 bases. Unmatched junction bases numbered 7, after V lost 4 bases and J lost 4 bases. The CDR3 is 15 residues long. In germline, CDR1 is MNHEY, CDR2 SMNVEV (reference sequence).

The chain is built from TRBV27 and TRBJ1-4, with TRBD1 matching over 7 bases. V shed 4 bases and J 4 bases; nucleotides not matched to a gene: 6. In germline, CDR1 is MNHEY, CDR2 SMNVEV (reference sequence). CDR3 size: 15 residues. CDR3 nucleotides: TGTGCCAGCAGTTCCCGGGACAGCCGTAATGAAAAACTGTTTTTT. Encoded protein: CASSSRDSRNEKLFF.

The chain employs TRBV6-5 and TRBJ2-5; possible D gene TRBD1, 5 bases. V was shortened by 7 bases and J by 0 bases, with 12 bases between the two germline ends. Germline V CDR1 and CDR2: MNHEY, SVGAGI. This CDR3 has 14 residues. The CDR3 sequence is CASTETGYQETQYF. The CDR3 DNA is TGTGCCAGCACCGAAACAGGATACCAAGAGACCCAGTACTTC.

The chain recombines TRBV3-1 (or the pseudogene TRBV3-2) with TRBJ1-4; D ambiguous. The CDR3 covers 13 residues. The V end was cut by 8 bases, the J end by 2 bases, with 9 bases between. CDR1 and CDR2 (germline): LGHDT, YNNKEL (reference sequence). The CDR3 DNA is TGTGCCAGCTGGTCGGAGACTAATGAAAAACTGTTTTTT. Translated: CASWSETNEKLFF.

The chain joins TRBV7-6 to TRBJ2-5, with 9 bases aligning to TRBD1. The CDR3 contains 16 residues. V dropped 5 bases and J dropped 3; count of bases not matched to a gene: 10. In germline, CDR1 is SGHVS, CDR2 FNYEAQ. Here the CDR3 DNA reads TGTGCCAGCAGCCGAAAAATAACAGGGGGCGAAGAGACCCAGTACTTC. Protein product: CASSRKITGGEETQYF.

This rearrangement joins TRBV5-1 to TRBJ2-6; 11 nucleotides match TRBD2. J gave up 2 bases and V 0 bases, and 4 bases lay outside the gene matches. The CDR3 totals 18 residues. Germline CDR1 reads SGHRS; CDR2 reads YFSETQ. The CDR3 loop is CASSLDVLAGAGANVLTF. CDR3 nucleotides: TGCGCCAGCAGCTTGGATGTACTAGCGGGAGCTGGGGCCAACGTCCTGACTTTC.

V usage is TRBV5-4 and J usage is TRBJ1-1; 9 nucleotides align to TRBD1. The CDR3 runs to 14 residues. The V gene's germline CDR1 is SGHNT and CDR2 YYREEE (reference sequence). V was pared by 2 bases and J by 5 bases, with 4 bases of the junction left unmatched. The CDR3 loop reads CASSLQGARTEAFF. CDR3 DNA: TGTGCCAGCAGCTTACAGGGGGCAAGGACTGAAGCTTTCTTT.

The chain recombines TRBV5-6 with TRBJ2-5, with D tentatively TRBD1 (6 bases). The V end lost 0 bases, the J end lost 4 bases, and 10 bases lay between the germline ends. The germline CDR1 and CDR2 sequences are SGHDT and YYEEEE. The length of the CDR3 is 14 residues. Here the CDR3 reads CASSLGLGGETQYF. Written as DNA, the CDR3 is TGTGCCAGCAGCTTGGGGCTAGGGGGAGAGACCCAGTACTTC.

The chain uses TRBV5-4 and TRBJ1-2; D not certain. The V end was cut by 3 bases, the J end by 4 bases, with 10 bases between. The CDR3 is made up of 13 amino acids. Germline CDR1 reads SGHNT; CDR2 reads YYREEE (reference sequence). CDR3 sequence (DNA): TGTGCCAGCAGCTCCCCTGGAGGCTATGGCTACACCTTC. It encodes CASSSPGGYGYTF.

The chain couples TRBV28 to TRBJ1-2, with D possibly matching TRBD1 (5 bases). The CDR3 totals 14 residues. The germline V and J ends were trimmed by 4 bases and 0 bases, with 9 bases remaining between them. Germline CDR1 MDHEN, CDR2 SYDVKM. The chain's CDR3 is CASSWRGANYGYTF. For the CDR3, the DNA is TGTGCCAGCAGTTGGAGGGGCGCTAACTATGGCTACACCTTC.